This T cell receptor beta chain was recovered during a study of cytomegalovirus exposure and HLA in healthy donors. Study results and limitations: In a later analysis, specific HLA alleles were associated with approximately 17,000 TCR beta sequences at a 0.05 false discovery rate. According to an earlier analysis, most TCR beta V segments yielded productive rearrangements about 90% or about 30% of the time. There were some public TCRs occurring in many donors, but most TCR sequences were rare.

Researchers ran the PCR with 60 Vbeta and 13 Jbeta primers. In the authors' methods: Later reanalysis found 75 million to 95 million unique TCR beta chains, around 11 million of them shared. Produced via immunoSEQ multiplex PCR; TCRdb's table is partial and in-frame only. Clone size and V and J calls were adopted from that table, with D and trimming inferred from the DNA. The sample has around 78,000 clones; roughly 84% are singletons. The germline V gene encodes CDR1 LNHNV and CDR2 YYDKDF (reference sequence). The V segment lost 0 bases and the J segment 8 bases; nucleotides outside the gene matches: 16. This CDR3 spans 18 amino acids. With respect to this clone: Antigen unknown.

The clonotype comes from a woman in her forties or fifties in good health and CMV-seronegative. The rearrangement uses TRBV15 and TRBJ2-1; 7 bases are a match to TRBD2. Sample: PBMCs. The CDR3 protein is CATSRDGPKRDLTHEQFF. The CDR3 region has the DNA TGTGCCACCAGCAGAGATGGCCCGAAGCGGGACCTTACGCATGAGCAGTTCTTC.